This TCR beta chain was found in a study of T cell responses to AZD1222 COVID-19 vaccine. For this clone: The antigen is undetermined.

With V trimmed by 4 bases and J by 6 bases, 10 bases remained unmatched. The germline gives CDR1 MNHEY, CDR2 SMNVEV (reference sequence). This CDR3 has 15 amino acids. Study outcomes and limitations: Baseline testing showed seropositivity in only a handful of AZD1222 recipients. After the peak T cell response, and only then, were repertoires sampled. Clonal diversity may have been underestimated in mostly white British donors. CD4 TCRs associated with vaccination spanned spike, dominating at 160-218 and 743-854.

Profiling relied on immunoSEQ multiplex PCR, and the TCRdb table lists in-frame clones only, not all of them. The profile covers about 110,000 clones, with around 95% appearing a single time and about 2.2% taken by the ten largest. The chain recombines TRBV27 with TRBJ2-7, with TRBD1 matching over 9 bases. This TCR derives from an adult in good health. The material was peripheral blood, obtained on day 0 of AZD1222 vaccination. The CDR3 spells CASSSRQGVRGEQYF. For the CDR3, the DNA is TGTGCCAGCAGTTCGCGACAGGGGGTCAGAGGCGAGCAGTACTTC.